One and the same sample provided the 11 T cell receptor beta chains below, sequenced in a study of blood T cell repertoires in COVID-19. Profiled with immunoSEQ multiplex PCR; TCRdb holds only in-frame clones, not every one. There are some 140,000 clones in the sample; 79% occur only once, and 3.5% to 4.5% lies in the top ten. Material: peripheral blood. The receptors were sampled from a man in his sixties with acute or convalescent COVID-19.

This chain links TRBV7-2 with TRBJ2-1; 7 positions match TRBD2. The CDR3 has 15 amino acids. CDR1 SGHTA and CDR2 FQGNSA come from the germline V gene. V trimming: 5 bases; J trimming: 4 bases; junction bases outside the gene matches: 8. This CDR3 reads CASSKTSQRYNEQFF. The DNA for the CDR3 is TGTGCCAGCAGCAAGACTAGCCAAAGGTACAATGAGCAGTTCTTC.

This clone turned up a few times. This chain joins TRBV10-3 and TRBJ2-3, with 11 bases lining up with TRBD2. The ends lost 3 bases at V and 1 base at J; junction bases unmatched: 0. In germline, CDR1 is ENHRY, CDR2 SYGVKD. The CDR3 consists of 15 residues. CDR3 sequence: CAISDSGRGTDTQYF. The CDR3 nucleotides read TGTGCCATCAGTGATAGCGGGAGGGGCACAGATACGCAGTATTTT.

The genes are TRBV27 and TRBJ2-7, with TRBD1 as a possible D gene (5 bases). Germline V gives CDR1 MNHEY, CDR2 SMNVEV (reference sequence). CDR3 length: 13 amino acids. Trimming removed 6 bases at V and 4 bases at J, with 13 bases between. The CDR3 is CASSAQGGYEQYF. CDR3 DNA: TGTGCCAGCAGCGCCCAGGGCGGTTACGAGCAGTACTTC.

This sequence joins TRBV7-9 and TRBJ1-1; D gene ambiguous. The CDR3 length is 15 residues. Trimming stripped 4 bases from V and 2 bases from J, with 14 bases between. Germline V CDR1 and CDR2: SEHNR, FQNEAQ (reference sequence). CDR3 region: CASSSSWRGNTEAFF. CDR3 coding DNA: TGTGCCAGCAGCTCGAGCTGGCGGGGAAACACTGAAGCTTTCTTT. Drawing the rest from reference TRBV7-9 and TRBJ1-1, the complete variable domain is DTGVSQNPRHKITKRGQNVTFRCDPISEHNRLYWYRQTLGQGPEFLTYFQNEAQLEKSRLLSDRFSAERPKGSFSTLEIQRTEQGDSAMYLCASSSSWRGNTEAFFGQGTRLTVV.

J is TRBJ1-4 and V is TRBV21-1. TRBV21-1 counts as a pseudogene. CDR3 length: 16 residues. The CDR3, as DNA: TGTGCCAGCAGCGCACCGGAGACGCTGACTAATGAAAAACTGTTTTTT. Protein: CASSAPETLTNEKLFF.

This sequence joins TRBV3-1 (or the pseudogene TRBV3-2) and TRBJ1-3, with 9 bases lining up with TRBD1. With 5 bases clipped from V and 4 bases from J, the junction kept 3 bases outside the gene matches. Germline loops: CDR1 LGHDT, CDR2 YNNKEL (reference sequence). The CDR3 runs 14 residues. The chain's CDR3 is CASSGTGLGNTIYF. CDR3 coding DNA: TGTGCCAGCAGCGGGACAGGGTTGGGAAACACCATATATTTT.

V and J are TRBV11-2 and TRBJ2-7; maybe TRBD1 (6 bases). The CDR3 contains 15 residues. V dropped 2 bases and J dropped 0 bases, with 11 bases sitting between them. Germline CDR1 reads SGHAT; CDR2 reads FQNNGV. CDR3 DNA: TGTGCCAGCAGCTTAAACCGGGACATCTCCTACGAGCAGTACTTC. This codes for CASSLNRDISYEQYF.

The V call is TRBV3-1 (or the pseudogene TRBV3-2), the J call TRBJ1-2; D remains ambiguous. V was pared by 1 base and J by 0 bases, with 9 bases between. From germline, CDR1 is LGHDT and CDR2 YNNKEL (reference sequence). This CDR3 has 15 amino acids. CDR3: CASSQGPGANYGYTF. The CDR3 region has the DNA TGTGCCAGCAGCCAAGGGCCGGGAGCTAACTATGGCTACACCTTC.

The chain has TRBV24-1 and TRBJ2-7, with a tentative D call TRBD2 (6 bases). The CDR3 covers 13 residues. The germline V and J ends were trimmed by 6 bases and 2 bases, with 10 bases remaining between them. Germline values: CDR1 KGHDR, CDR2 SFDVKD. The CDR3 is CATSRGGTYEQYF. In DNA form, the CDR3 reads TGTGCCACCAGTCGGGGCGGGACCTACGAGCAGTACTTC.

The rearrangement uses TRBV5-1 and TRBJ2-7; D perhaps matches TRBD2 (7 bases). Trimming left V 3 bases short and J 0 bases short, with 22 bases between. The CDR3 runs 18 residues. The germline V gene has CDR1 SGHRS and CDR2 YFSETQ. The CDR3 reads CASSSTWGGGSSSYEQYF. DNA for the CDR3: TGCGCCAGCAGCTCCACATGGGGGGGCGGGAGCAGCTCCTACGAGCAGTACTTC.

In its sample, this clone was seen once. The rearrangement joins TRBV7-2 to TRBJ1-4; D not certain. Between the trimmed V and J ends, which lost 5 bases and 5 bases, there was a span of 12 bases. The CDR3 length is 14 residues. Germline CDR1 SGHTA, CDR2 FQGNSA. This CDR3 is CASSQSGTNEKLFF. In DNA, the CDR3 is TGTGCCAGCAGCCAATCAGGAACGAATGAAAAACTGTTTTTT. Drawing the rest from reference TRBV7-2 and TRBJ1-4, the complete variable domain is GAGVSQSPSNKVTEKGKDVELRCDPISGHTALYWYRQSLGQGLEFLIYFQGNSAPDKSGLPSDRFSAERTGGSVSTLTIQRTQQEDSAVYLCASSQSGTNEKLFFGSGTQLSVL.